This T cell receptor beta chain was retrieved from a study of blood T cell repertoires in COVID-19. Study information: The analysed material was cDNA or gDNA that came from T cells, B-cell-depleted T cells, or PBMCs.

Individuals drawn from around 25 US areas were about 18 to 90 years old. Assignment of participants to cohorts was predicated upon participant-reported clinical history. The method was immunoSEQ multiplex PCR; TCRdb's version includes in-frame clones alone and lacks a portion of them. The data contain under 500,000 clones, about 85% of them singletons. Deletions cut 1 base from V and 6 bases from J, with 13 bases between. The germline V gene has CDR1 SEHNR and CDR2 FQNEAQ (reference sequence). The CDR3 consists of 14 residues. The TCR sequence derives from a woman aged 18 to 35 with acute COVID-19. What was sequenced was PBMCs or T cells enriched from blood (not recorded which). V and J are TRBV7-9 and TRBJ2-7; D ambiguous. The CDR3 region has the DNA TGTGCCAGCAGCTTAGTTCACAGAGTCTCCGAGCAGTACTTC. Protein sequence: CASSLVHRVSEQYF.